This is a list of T cell receptor beta chains from one sample in a study of T cell responses to AZD1222 COVID-19 vaccine. Sequencing used immunoSEQ multiplex PCR; TCRdb keeps in-frame clones, though not all of them. The sample carries 150,000 to 200,000 clones, about 90% recorded once. This specimen consisted of peripheral blood, obtained 28 days after the second AZD1222 dose. These receptor sequences come from an adult who received the AZD1222 COVID-19 vaccine. The CDR3 runs from the conserved cysteine through the conserved F or W. Fields, in order: CDR3 protein, CDR3 DNA, V gene, CDR3 length, clone size, D gene, J gene. D genes are given only for firm matches. Not all rows give a size; the values are once, few, many and, for expanded clones, a class.

CDR3aa: CASSTQGSSNEKLFF
CDR3nt: TGTGCCAGTAGTACCCAGGGGAGCTCTAATGAAAAACTGTTTTTT
v_gene: TRBV19
len: 15
abundance: .
d_gene: .
j_gene: TRBJ1-4

CDR3aa: CASSAGGVDTIYF
CDR3nt: TGTGCCAGCAGCGCAGGGGGAGTAGACACCATATATTTT
v_gene: TRBV9
len: 13
abundance: .
d_gene: TRBD1
j_gene: TRBJ1-3

CDR3aa: CATSRTRVAGGPTDEQFF
CDR3nt: TGTGCCACCAGCAGAACCCGTGTAGCGGGGGGCCCAACGGATGAGCAGTTCTTC
v_gene: TRBV15
len: 18
abundance: .
d_gene: TRBD2
j_gene: TRBJ2-1

CDR3aa: CASSPEGARRGYTF
CDR3nt: TGTGCCAGCTCACCGGAGGGGGCGCGTCGGGGCTACACCTTC
v_gene: TRBV18
len: 14
abundance: .
d_gene: TRBD1
j_gene: TRBJ1-2

CDR3aa: CASSLIPDDNEQFF
CDR3nt: TGCGCCAGCAGCTTGATTCCGGATGACAATGAGCAGTTCTTC
v_gene: TRBV5-1
len: 14
abundance: .
d_gene: .
j_gene: TRBJ2-1

CDR3aa: CASIAGEHTGELFF
CDR3nt: TGTGCCAGCATAGCGGGGGAGCACACCGGGGAGCTGTTTTTT
v_gene: TRBV2
len: 14
abundance: .
d_gene: TRBD2
j_gene: TRBJ2-2

CDR3aa: CASSRNRNEKLFF
CDR3nt: TGTGCCAGCAGCCGGAACAGAAATGAAAAACTGTTTTTT
v_gene: TRBV6-5
len: 13
abundance: .
d_gene: .
j_gene: TRBJ1-4

CDR3aa: CASSWGAEGYTF
CDR3nt: TGTGCCAGCAGTTGGGGAGCGGAAGGCTACACCTTC
v_gene: TRBV12-3/TRBV12-4
len: 12
abundance: .
d_gene: .
j_gene: TRBJ1-2

CDR3aa: CASSYSSTGDQPQHF
CDR3nt: TGTGCCAGCAGTTACTCGTCTACAGGGGATCAGCCCCAGCATTTT
v_gene: TRBV6-5
len: 15
abundance: once
d_gene: TRBD1
j_gene: TRBJ1-5

CDR3aa: CASTGQEGTEAFF
CDR3nt: TGTGCCAGCACCGGACAGGAGGGGACTGAAGCTTTCTTT
v_gene: TRBV5-6
len: 13
abundance: .
d_gene: TRBD1
j_gene: TRBJ1-1

CDR3aa: CASSLATGGEKLFF
CDR3nt: TGCGCCAGCAGCTTGGCAACAGGTGGTGAAAAACTGTTTTTT
v_gene: TRBV5-1
len: 14
abundance: .
d_gene: .
j_gene: TRBJ1-4

CDR3aa: CASSFLAGGTETQYF
CDR3nt: TGTGCCAGCAGCTTCCTAGCGGGGGGGACAGAGACCCAGTACTTC
v_gene: TRBV7-9
len: 15
abundance: .
d_gene: TRBD2
j_gene: TRBJ2-5

CDR3aa: CASSPTETPLAKNIQYF
CDR3nt: TGTGCCAGCTCACCAACCGAAACTCCCCTAGCCAAAAACATTCAGTACTTC
v_gene: TRBV18
len: 17
abundance: .
d_gene: .
j_gene: TRBJ2-4

CDR3aa: CSASRAGPLWGGGYTF
CDR3nt: TGCAGTGCGAGTCGGGCAGGCCCGTTATGGGGTGGCGGCTACACCTTC
v_gene: TRBV20-1
len: 16
abundance: few
d_gene: .
j_gene: TRBJ1-2

CDR3aa: CASSVGALTSGELFF
CDR3nt: TGTGCCAGCAGCGTAGGAGCCCTGACCTCCGGGGAGCTGTTTTTT
v_gene: TRBV9
len: 15
abundance: few
d_gene: .
j_gene: TRBJ2-2

CDR3aa: CASSWKGQGIAEAFF
CDR3nt: TGTGCCAGCAGCTGGAAGGGACAGGGTATCGCTGAAGCTTTCTTT
v_gene: TRBV7-9
len: 15
abundance: .
d_gene: TRBD1
j_gene: TRBJ1-1

CDR3aa: CASSPGTTRALNTEAFF
CDR3nt: TGTGCCAGCAGCCCCGGGACAACACGAGCTTTGAACACTGAAGCTTTCTTT
v_gene: TRBV5-4
len: 17
abundance: .
d_gene: .
j_gene: TRBJ1-1

CDR3aa: CASSVDGRLGQPQHF
CDR3nt: TGTGCCAGCAGCGTAGACGGAAGACTGGGGCAGCCCCAGCATTTT
v_gene: TRBV9
len: 15
abundance: once
d_gene: .
j_gene: TRBJ1-5

CDR3aa: CASRAGPGGTEAFF
CDR3nt: TGTGCCAGCAGAGCGGGCCCGGGCGGCACTGAAGCTTTCTTT
v_gene: TRBV2
len: 14
abundance: .
d_gene: .
j_gene: TRBJ1-1

CDR3aa: CASSLGDRTNEKLFF
CDR3nt: TGCGCCAGCAGCTTGGGGGACAGGACTAATGAAAAACTGTTTTTT
v_gene: TRBV5-1
len: 15
abundance: .
d_gene: TRBD1
j_gene: TRBJ1-4

CDR3aa: CASSLRDVNNEQFF
CDR3nt: TGTGCCAGCAGCCTCCGGGACGTAAACAATGAGCAGTTCTTC
v_gene: TRBV7-9
len: 14
abundance: .
d_gene: .
j_gene: TRBJ2-1

CDR3aa: CASSPVSTNEKLFF
CDR3nt: TGCGCCAGCAGCCCGGTATCAACTAATGAAAAACTGTTTTTT
v_gene: TRBV5-1
len: 14
abundance: .
d_gene: .
j_gene: TRBJ1-4

CDR3aa: CASSARDPTNSPLHF
CDR3nt: TGCGCCAGCAGCGCCCGGGACCCCACCAATTCACCCCTCCACTTT
v_gene: TRBV5-1
len: 15
abundance: .
d_gene: .
j_gene: TRBJ1-6

CDR3aa: CAISERDRGRGYGYTF
CDR3nt: TGTGCCATCAGTGAAAGGGACAGGGGGCGCGGCTATGGCTACACCTTC
v_gene: TRBV10-3
len: 16
abundance: .
d_gene: TRBD1
j_gene: TRBJ1-2

CDR3aa: CASSLIGTGTMNTEAFF
CDR3nt: TGCGCCAGCAGCTTGATCGGGACAGGGACAATGAACACTGAAGCTTTCTTT
v_gene: TRBV5-1
len: 17
abundance: .
d_gene: TRBD1
j_gene: TRBJ1-1

CDR3aa: CAPLPGTMKPLHF
CDR3nt: TGTGCCCCCCTGCCCGGGACGATGAAACCCCTCCACTTT
v_gene: TRBV24-1
len: 13
abundance: .
d_gene: .
j_gene: TRBJ1-6

CDR3aa: CSIGTPKNIQYF
CDR3nt: TGCAGCATTGGGACACCCAAAAACATTCAGTACTTC
v_gene: TRBV29-1
len: 12
abundance: once
d_gene: .
j_gene: TRBJ2-4

CDR3aa: CASIQGLAGGPEETQYF
CDR3nt: TGTGCCAGCATCCAAGGGCTAGCGGGGGGGCCCGAAGAGACCCAGTACTTC
v_gene: TRBV2
len: 17
abundance: once
d_gene: TRBD2
j_gene: TRBJ2-5

CDR3aa: CASILDKNTEAFF
CDR3nt: TGTGCCAGCATTCTGGACAAGAACACTGAAGCTTTCTTT
v_gene: TRBV2
len: 13
abundance: .
d_gene: .
j_gene: TRBJ1-1

CDR3aa: CASSFTGFGEPQHF
CDR3nt: TGCGCCAGCAGCTTTACAGGGTTCGGGGAGCCCCAGCATTTT
v_gene: TRBV5-1
len: 14
abundance: .
d_gene: .
j_gene: TRBJ1-5

CDR3aa: CATRRGDHNSPLHF
CDR3nt: TGTGCCACTCGGCGGGGGGACCATAATTCACCCCTCCACTTT
v_gene: TRBV19
len: 14
abundance: .
d_gene: .
j_gene: TRBJ1-6

CDR3aa: CASNRDRPLNQPQHF
CDR3nt: TGTGCCAGCAATAGGGACAGGCCGTTAAATCAGCCCCAGCATTTT
v_gene: TRBV6-6
len: 15
abundance: .
d_gene: TRBD1
j_gene: TRBJ1-5

CDR3aa: CASSLWGSGNTIYF
CDR3nt: TGTGCCAGCAGCCTCTGGGGCTCTGGAAACACCATATATTTT
v_gene: TRBV7-8
len: 14
abundance: .
d_gene: .
j_gene: TRBJ1-3

CDR3aa: CASRSRVFSPLHF
CDR3nt: TGTGCAAGTCGCTCCAGGGTATTTTCACCCCTCCACTTT
v_gene: TRBV12-2
len: 13
abundance: .
d_gene: .
j_gene: TRBJ1-6

CDR3aa: CASYRQGDGNTIYF
CDR3nt: TGTGCCAGCTACCGGCAGGGGGATGGAAACACCATATATTTT
v_gene: TRBV7-9
len: 14
abundance: .
d_gene: TRBD1
j_gene: TRBJ1-3

CDR3aa: CASSLTGGYEQYF
CDR3nt: TGTGCCAGCAGTCTAACAGGCGGCTACGAGCAGTACTTC
v_gene: TRBV2
len: 13
abundance: few
d_gene: .
j_gene: TRBJ2-7

CDR3aa: CASSHGTGQKRYGYTF
CDR3nt: TGCGCCAGCAGCCATGGTACGGGACAGAAACGGTATGGCTACACCTTC
v_gene: TRBV4-1
len: 16
abundance: .
d_gene: TRBD1
j_gene: TRBJ1-2

CDR3aa: CSAPGTGELFF
CDR3nt: TGCAGTGCTCCAGGAACCGGGGAGCTGTTTTTT
v_gene: TRBV20-1
len: 11
abundance: .
d_gene: .
j_gene: TRBJ2-2

CDR3aa: CASSEGTTGNYGYTF
CDR3nt: TGTGCCAGCAGTGAGGGGACGACAGGGAACTATGGCTACACCTTC
v_gene: TRBV2
len: 15
abundance: .
d_gene: TRBD1
j_gene: TRBJ1-2

CDR3aa: CSVETLTSGLAYEQYF
CDR3nt: TGCAGCGTTGAAACCTTGACTAGCGGGTTGGCCTACGAGCAGTACTTC
v_gene: TRBV29-1
len: 16
abundance: once
d_gene: TRBD2
j_gene: TRBJ2-7

CDR3aa: CASSPLDRNTEAFF
CDR3nt: TGCGCCAGCAGCCCCCTAGACAGAAACACTGAAGCTTTCTTT
v_gene: TRBV4-1
len: 14
abundance: .
d_gene: .
j_gene: TRBJ1-1

CDR3aa: CASRHFRTGANTGELFF
CDR3nt: TGTGCCAGCAGACACTTCCGGACAGGGGCGAACACCGGGGAGCTGTTTTTT
v_gene: TRBV27
len: 17
abundance: .
d_gene: TRBD1
j_gene: TRBJ2-2

CDR3aa: CASSSLGPYNSPLHF
CDR3nt: TGTGCCAGCAGCTCACTAGGACCTTATAATTCACCCCTCCACTTT
v_gene: TRBV27
len: 15
abundance: .
d_gene: .
j_gene: TRBJ1-6

CDR3aa: CASSSTGYREQYF
CDR3nt: TGTGCCAGCAGTTCCACAGGGTACCGCGAGCAGTACTTC
v_gene: TRBV12-3/TRBV12-4
len: 13
abundance: .
d_gene: .
j_gene: TRBJ2-7

CDR3aa: CASSPNTGGDAEAFF
CDR3nt: TGTGCCAGCTCCCCTAACACAGGGGGCGACGCTGAAGCTTTCTTT
v_gene: TRBV18
len: 15
abundance: .
d_gene: TRBD1
j_gene: TRBJ1-1

CDR3aa: CASSLDGGVSYGYTF
CDR3nt: TGTGCCAGCAGCTTAGATGGGGGCGTGAGCTATGGCTACACCTTC
v_gene: TRBV7-2
len: 15
abundance: .
d_gene: .
j_gene: TRBJ1-2

CDR3aa: CAWNRDRGTEQYF
CDR3nt: TGTGCCTGGAACCGGGACAGGGGGACCGAGCAGTACTTC
v_gene: TRBV30
len: 13
abundance: .
d_gene: TRBD1
j_gene: TRBJ2-7

CDR3aa: CASSEASGANTGELFF
CDR3nt: TGTGCCAGCAGTGAGGCTAGCGGGGCGAACACCGGGGAGCTGTTTTTT
v_gene: TRBV2
len: 16
abundance: .
d_gene: TRBD2
j_gene: TRBJ2-2

CDR3aa: CASSHGSYYGYTF
CDR3nt: TGTGCCAGCAGCCACGGGAGTTACTATGGCTACACCTTC
v_gene: TRBV6-5
len: 13
abundance: .
d_gene: .
j_gene: TRBJ1-2

CDR3aa: CAISVSQAPHYGYTF
CDR3nt: TGTGCCATCAGTGTATCGCAGGCCCCTCACTATGGCTACACCTTC
v_gene: TRBV10-3
len: 15
abundance: .
d_gene: .
j_gene: TRBJ1-2

CDR3aa: CASSMGVFPGAQHF
CDR3nt: TGTGCCAGTAGTATGGGGGTCTTCCCCGGGGCCCAGCATTTT
v_gene: TRBV19
len: 14
abundance: .
d_gene: .
j_gene: TRBJ1-5

CDR3aa: CASSITAPLFRTEAFF
CDR3nt: TGTGCCAGTAGTATAACCGCCCCGCTGTTTCGGACTGAAGCTTTCTTT
v_gene: TRBV19
len: 16
abundance: .
d_gene: .
j_gene: TRBJ1-1

CDR3aa: CSAPPSPLHF
CDR3nt: TGCAGTGCACCCCCATCACCCCTCCACTTT
v_gene: TRBV20-1
len: 10
abundance: .
d_gene: .
j_gene: TRBJ1-6

CDR3aa: CAISDQAGYYGYTF
CDR3nt: TGTGCCATCAGTGATCAGGCGGGGTACTATGGCTACACCTTC
v_gene: TRBV10-3
len: 14
abundance: .
d_gene: .
j_gene: TRBJ1-2

CDR3aa: CASRTGGTGGYTF
CDR3nt: TGTGCCAGCCGGACAGGGGGCACTGGTGGCTACACCTTC
v_gene: TRBV9
len: 13
abundance: .
d_gene: TRBD1
j_gene: TRBJ1-2